Listed here are 21 T cell receptor beta chains from one sample, sequenced in a study of CD8+ T cells in alopecia areata. Noted treatment: oral pan-JAK inhibitor, 5-10 mg twice daily. Following extraction, RNA underwent reverse transcription to cDNA, which served as the sequencing template. Produced via immunoSEQ multiplex PCR; TCRdb's table is partial and in-frame only. This sample has over 150,000 clones, with 60% found just once. The sample was CD4+ T cells sorted from blood, taken at week 4, from a patient treated with tofacitinib. These TCRs come from a human donor with alopecia areata.

The chain links TRBV30 to TRBJ2-2; possible D gene TRBD1, 6 bases. Per germline, CDR1 GTSNPN and CDR2 SVGIG (reference sequence). V was cut by 2 bases and J by 5 bases, with 15 bases left in between. The CDR3 runs to 15 residues. The CDR3 loop is CAWSMRGTLTGELFF. In DNA, the CDR3 is TGTGCCTGGAGTATGAGGGGGACCCTAACCGGGGAGCTGTTTTTT. The full variable domain, completed using reference TRBV30 and TRBJ2-2, is SQTIHQWPATLVQPVGSPLSLECTVEGTSNPNLYWYRQAAGRGLQLLFYSVGIGQISSEVPQNLSASRPQDRQFILSSKKLLLSDSGFYLCAWSMRGTLTGELFFGEGSRLTVL.

The CDR3 spells CASSEQGSSYEQYF. CDR3 coding DNA: TGTGCCAGCAGTGAACAAGGCAGTAGTTACGAGCAGTACTTC. The chain uses TRBV2 and TRBJ2-7; the D is unclear. Germline V gene lookup returns CDR1 SNHLY and CDR2 FYNNEI. The CDR3 extends over 14 amino acids. V dropped 2 bases and J dropped 4 bases, with 12 bases sitting between them.

The chain carries TRBV5-1 and TRBJ2-2; 7 bases line up with TRBD1. The CDR3 loop spans 16 amino acids. The ends lost 4 bases at V and 2 bases at J; junction bases unmatched: 8. Germline V gives CDR1 SGHRS, CDR2 YFSETQ. In DNA, the CDR3 is TGCGCCAGCAGCCCCCCCCGACAGGGAAACACCGGGGAGCTGTTTTTT. This sequence encodes CASSPPRQGNTGELFF.

V gene TRBV19 combines with J gene TRBJ2-7, with a tentative D call TRBD2 (5 bases). Per the germline V gene, CDR1 is LNHDA and CDR2 is SQIVND (reference sequence). Trimming left V 2 bases short and J 2 bases short, with 10 bases between. The CDR3 runs 14 residues. Written as DNA, the CDR3 is TGTGCCAGTAGTATAAACCGGGGTACCTACGAGCAGTACTTC. Residues: CASSINRGTYEQYF.

This clone was recorded a few times. J is TRBJ1-1 and V is TRBV5-6; no definite D call. CDR1 SGHDT and CDR2 YYEEEE come from the germline V gene. Trimming shortened V by 0 bases and J by 3 bases, and 9 bases separated the two germline ends. The CDR3 contains 14 residues. The CDR3 is CASSLDPRDTEAFF. For the CDR3, the DNA is TGTGCCAGCAGCTTGGATCCGAGGGACACTGAAGCTTTCTTT.

In regard to this clone: Germline is not matched at one junction end, which may reflect a read error. The J gene is TRBJ1-1, the V gene TRBV7-7; D remains unclear. This CDR3 is 13 amino acids long. Germline CDR1 SSHAT, CDR2 FNYEAQ (reference sequence). The CDR3 loop reads CASSPLASTEAFF. The CDR3 DNA sequence: TGTGCTAGCAGCCCTTTAGCGAGCACTGAAGCTTTCTTT.

This clone has just a few counts. The chain is built from TRBV27 and TRBJ2-2; D may match TRBD1 or TRBD2 (5 bases each). CDR3 length: 15 residues. V was pared by 1 base and J by 2 bases, with 8 bases between. Germline V gene lookup returns CDR1 MNHEY and CDR2 SMNVEV (reference sequence). Written as DNA, the CDR3 is TGTGCCAGCAGTTTATTTGGGGGAAACACCGGGGAGCTGTTTTTT. Encoded protein: CASSLFGGNTGELFF.

There are a few counts of this clone. V usage is TRBV28 and J usage is TRBJ2-4; no clear D gene. This CDR3 region has 15 residues. Germline CDR1 MDHEN, CDR2 SYDVKM. Trimming cost V 1 base and J 1 base, with 8 bases left between them. The CDR3 region has the DNA TGTGCCAGCAGTTTATTAACGTTCGCCAAAAACATTCAGTACTTC. This sequence encodes CASSLLTFAKNIQYF. Supplemented by reference TRBV28 and TRBJ2-4, the full variable domain reads DVKVTQSSRYLVKRTGEKVFLECVQDMDHENMFWYRQDPGLGLRLIYFSYDVKMKEKGDIPEGYSVSREKKERFSLILESASTNQTSMYLCASSLLTFAKNIQYFGAGTRLSVL.

This chain uses TRBV28 with TRBJ1-5, with D hard to call. Between the trimmed V and J ends, which lost 7 bases and 5 bases, there was a span of 9 bases. Germline V lookup: CDR1 MDHEN, CDR2 SYDVKM. The CDR3 consists of 12 residues. CDR3 DNA sequence: TGTGCCAGCAATTTGATCCATCAGCCCCAGCATTTT. It codes for CASNLIHQPQHF.

The chain uses TRBV7-2 and TRBJ2-5; D may be TRBD1 or TRBD2 (6 bases each). The ends were cut back, 5 bases at V and 4 bases at J, with 23 bases in the middle. Germline V gene lookup returns CDR1 SGHTA and CDR2 FQGNSA. CDR3 length: 17 amino acids. Here the CDR3 DNA reads TGTGCCAGCAGCCAACAGTGGGATATCGGGGGCGGAGAGACCCAGTACTTC. This codes for CASSQQWDIGGGETQYF.

The sample holds a few counts of this clone. The gene calls are TRBV2 and TRBJ2-3, with D hard to call. Trimming took off 6 bases at V and 2 bases at J, with 12 bases between the two ends. The CDR3 is made up of 14 amino acids. CDR1 and CDR2 from the germline V gene are SNHLY and FYNNEI. CDR3 sequence (DNA): TGTGCCAGCAGGTCAAGGGTCGACACAGATACGCAGTATTTT. Amino acids: CASRSRVDTDTQYF.

This chain connects TRBV10-3 to TRBJ1-2; D is uncertain. This CDR3 contains 12 residues. V dropped 2 bases and J dropped 7 bases, with 8 bases sitting between them. Germline V gives CDR1 ENHRY, CDR2 SYGVKD. In DNA, the CDR3 is TGTGCCATCAGTGAGCCACCCCGTGGCTACACCTTC. Its translation is CAISEPPRGYTF.

The chain joins TRBV6-1 to TRBJ1-2, with a weak D call TRBD1 (6 bases). The V gene's germline CDR1 is MNHNS and CDR2 SASEGT. V dropped 4 bases and J dropped 4 bases, with 19 bases sitting between them. This CDR3 region has 16 residues. The CDR3 protein is CASSGQKQGGGYGYTF. In DNA form, the CDR3 reads TGTGCCAGCAGTGGACAAAAGCAGGGAGGGGGCTATGGCTACACCTTC.

The rearrangement uses TRBV30 and TRBJ2-4; 8 nucleotides agree with TRBD1. The junction had 3 bases not matched to a gene; V was cut back by 5 bases and J by 0 bases. CDR1 and CDR2 from the germline V gene are GTSNPN and SVGIG (reference sequence). This CDR3 has 14 amino acids. CDR3 nucleotides: TGTGCCTGGGACGGACAGGGAGCCAAAAACATTCAGTACTTC. This gives the protein CAWDGQGAKNIQYF.

The DNA of the CDR3 is TGTGCCACCAGCAGAGAGGGCGGCGCCACTGAAGCTTTCTTT. Translated, it gives CATSREGGATEAFF. The chain combines TRBV15 with TRBJ1-1; unclear D gene. V lost 0 bases and J 4 bases, leaving 9 bases between the germline ends. The CDR3 is 14 residues long. Per the germline V gene, CDR1 is LNHNV and CDR2 is YYDKDF (reference sequence). The full variable domain, completed using reference TRBV15 and TRBJ1-1, is DAMVIQNPRYQVTQFGKPVTLSCSQTLNHNVMYWYQQKSSQAPKLLFHYYDKDFNNEADTPDNFQSRRPNTSFCFLDIRSPGLGDTAMYLCATSREGGATEAFFGQGTRLTVV.

This clone has just one count. The genes are TRBV7-2 and TRBJ2-7; a possible D gene is TRBD2 (7 bases). This CDR3 spans 15 amino acids. V gave up 2 bases and J gave up 4 bases, with 15 bases separating them. Germline V CDR1 and CDR2: SGHTA, FQGNSA. Here the CDR3 reads CASSLRRGAGYEQYF. The CDR3 DNA reads TGTGCCAGCAGCTTAAGACGGGGGGCCGGATACGAGCAGTACTTC.

This chain connects TRBV5-1 to TRBJ1-2; TRBD1 is a possible D gene (6 bases). Between the trimmed V and J ends, which lost 4 bases and 0 bases, there was a span of 10 bases. Per the germline V gene, CDR1 is SGHRS and CDR2 is YFSETQ. The CDR3 consists of 14 residues. The CDR3 here is CASSPDSSNYGYTF. For the CDR3, the DNA is TGCGCCAGCAGCCCGGACAGTTCTAACTATGGCTACACCTTC.

The V call is TRBV10-3, the J call TRBJ1-2; 12 bases are a match to TRBD1. This CDR3 contains 16 residues. Germline lookup yields CDR1 ENHRY and CDR2 SYGVKD. Unmatched junction bases numbered 3, after V lost 0 bases and J lost 4 bases. For the CDR3, the DNA is TGTGCCATCAGTGAGTCTTCGGGACAGGGGGCCTATGGCTACACCTTC. It is translated as CAISESSGQGAYGYTF.

This chain uses TRBV5-1 with TRBJ1-1; D perhaps matches TRBD1 (5 bases). The CDR3 is 15 amino acids. Per the germline V gene, CDR1 is SGHRS and CDR2 is YFSETQ. With 1 base removed from V and 2 bases from J, the gap between germline ends came to 12 bases. Written as DNA, the CDR3 is TGCGCCAGCAGCTTGCAGGGAGTTGGAAACACTGAAGCTTTCTTT. Translating gives CASSLQGVGNTEAFF.

V gene TRBV27 combines with J gene TRBJ1-2; TRBD1 matches at 7 bases. The junction had 15 bases not matched to a gene; V was cut back by 6 bases and J by 8 bases. This CDR3 spans 15 amino acids. In germline, CDR1 is MNHEY, CDR2 SMNVEV (reference sequence). The CDR3 here is CASRLTGQLPGGYTF. CDR3 sequence (DNA): TGTGCCAGCAGACTTACGGGACAGCTTCCTGGGGGCTACACCTTC.

This clone came up a few times. The J gene is TRBJ2-3, the V gene TRBV4-2; D is undetermined. The V gene lost 2 bases and the J gene lost 3 bases, with 6 bases spanning the gap. Germline values: CDR1 LGHNA, CDR2 YNFKEQ. The CDR3 has 13 residues. CDR3 in DNA: TGTGCCAGCAGCCAAATAAAGACAGATACGCAGTATTTT. As protein: CASSQIKTDTQYF.